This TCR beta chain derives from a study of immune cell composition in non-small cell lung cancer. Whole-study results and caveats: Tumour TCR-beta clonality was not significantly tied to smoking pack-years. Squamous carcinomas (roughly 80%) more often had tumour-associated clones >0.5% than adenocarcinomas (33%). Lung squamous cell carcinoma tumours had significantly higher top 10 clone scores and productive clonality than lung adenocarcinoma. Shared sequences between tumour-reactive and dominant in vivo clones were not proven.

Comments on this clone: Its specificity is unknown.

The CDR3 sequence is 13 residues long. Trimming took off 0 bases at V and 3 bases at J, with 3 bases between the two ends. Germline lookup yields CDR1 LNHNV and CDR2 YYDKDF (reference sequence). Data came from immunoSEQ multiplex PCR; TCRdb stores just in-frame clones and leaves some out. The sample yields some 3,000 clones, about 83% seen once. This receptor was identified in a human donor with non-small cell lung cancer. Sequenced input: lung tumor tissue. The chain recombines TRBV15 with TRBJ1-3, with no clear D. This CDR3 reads CATSRDLGNTIYF. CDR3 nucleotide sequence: TGTGCCACCAGCAGAGACCTTGGAAACACCATATATTTT.